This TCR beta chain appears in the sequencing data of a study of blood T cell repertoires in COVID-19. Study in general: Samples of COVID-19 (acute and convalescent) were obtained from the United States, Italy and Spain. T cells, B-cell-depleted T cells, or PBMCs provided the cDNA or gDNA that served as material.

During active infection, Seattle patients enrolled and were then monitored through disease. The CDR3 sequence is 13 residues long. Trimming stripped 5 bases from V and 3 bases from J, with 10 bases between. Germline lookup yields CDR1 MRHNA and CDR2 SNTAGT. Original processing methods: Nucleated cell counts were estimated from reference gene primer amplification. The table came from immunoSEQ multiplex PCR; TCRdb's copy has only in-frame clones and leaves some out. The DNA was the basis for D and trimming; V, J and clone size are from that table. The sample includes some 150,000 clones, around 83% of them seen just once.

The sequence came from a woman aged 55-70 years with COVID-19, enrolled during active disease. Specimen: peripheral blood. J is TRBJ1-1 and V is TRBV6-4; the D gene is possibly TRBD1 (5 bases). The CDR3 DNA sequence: TGTGCCAGCAGTACCAGGGAGGACACTGAAGCTTTCTTT. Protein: CASSTREDTEAFF.